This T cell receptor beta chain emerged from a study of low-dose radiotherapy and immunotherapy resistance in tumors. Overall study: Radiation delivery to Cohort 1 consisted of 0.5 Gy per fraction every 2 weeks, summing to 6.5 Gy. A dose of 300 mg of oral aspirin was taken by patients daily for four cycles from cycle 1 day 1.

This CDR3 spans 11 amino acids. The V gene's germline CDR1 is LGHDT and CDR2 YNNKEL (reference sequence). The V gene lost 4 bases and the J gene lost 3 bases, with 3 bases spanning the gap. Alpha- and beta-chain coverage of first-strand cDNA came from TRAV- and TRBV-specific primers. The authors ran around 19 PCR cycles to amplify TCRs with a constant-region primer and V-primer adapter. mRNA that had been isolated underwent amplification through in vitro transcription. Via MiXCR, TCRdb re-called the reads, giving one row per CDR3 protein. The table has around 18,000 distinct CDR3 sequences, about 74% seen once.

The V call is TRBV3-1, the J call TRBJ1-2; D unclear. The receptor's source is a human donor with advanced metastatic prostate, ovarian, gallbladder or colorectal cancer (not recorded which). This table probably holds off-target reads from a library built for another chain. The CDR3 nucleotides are TGTGCCAGCAGCCCCTACTATGGCTACACCTTC. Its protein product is CASSPYYGYTF.